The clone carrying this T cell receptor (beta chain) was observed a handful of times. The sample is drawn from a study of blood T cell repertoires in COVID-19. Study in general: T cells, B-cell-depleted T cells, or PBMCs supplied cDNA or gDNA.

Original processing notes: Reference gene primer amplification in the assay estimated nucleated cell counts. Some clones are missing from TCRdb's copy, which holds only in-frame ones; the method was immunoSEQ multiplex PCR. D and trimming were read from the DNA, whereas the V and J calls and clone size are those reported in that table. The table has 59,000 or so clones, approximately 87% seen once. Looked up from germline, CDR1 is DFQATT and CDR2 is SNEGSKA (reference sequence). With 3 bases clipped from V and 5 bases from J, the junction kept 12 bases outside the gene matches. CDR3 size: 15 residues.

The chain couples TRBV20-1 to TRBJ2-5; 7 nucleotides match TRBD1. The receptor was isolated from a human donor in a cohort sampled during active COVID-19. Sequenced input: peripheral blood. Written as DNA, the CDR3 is TGCAGTGCTAGTAGGACGGCCAGGGGGATGGAGACCCAGTACTTC. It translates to CSASRTARGMETQYF.